Below are 22 T cell receptor beta chains sequenced from a single sample in a study of metastatic and nonmetastatic thyroid tumors. Patients underwent thyroid surgery, and none had received any treatment before it. TCRdb used MiXCR to call clones anew from the PCR reads. The profile shows 30,000 to 35,000 clones, about 15% of them singletons. The sample comprised blood. These receptors came from a female donor with papillary thyroid cancer or a benign thyroid nodule (not recorded which). Some clones in this sample may be carry-over from other donors' samples.

This clone was picked up many times. The CDR3 sequence: CASSSDRGNNSPLHF. CDR3 nucleotide sequence: TGTGCCAGCAGCTCGGACAGGGGCAATAATTCACCCCTCCACTTT. The genes are TRBV5-6 and TRBJ1-6; 9 bases agree with TRBD1. The length of the CDR3 is 15 residues. The V segment lost 3 bases and the J segment 5 bases; nucleotides outside the gene matches: 3. Germline values: CDR1 SGHDT, CDR2 YYEEEE.

A few counts support this clone. CDR3 amino acids: CASSSQGQGGTDTQYF. CDR3 DNA: TGTGCCAGCAGTTCCCAGGGGCAGGGTGGCACAGATACGCAGTATTTT. The chain recombines TRBV28 with TRBJ2-3; weak D call: TRBD1 (6 bases). The germline V gene encodes CDR1 MDHEN and CDR2 SYDVKM. This CDR3 comprises 16 residues. V was trimmed by 4 bases and J by 1 base, leaving 15 bases between them.

This clone was observed at least ten times. This same CDR3 is encoded by further DNA sequences in the sample. This chain connects TRBV6-1 to TRBJ1-2; D remains ambiguous. V dropped 6 bases and J dropped 2 bases, with 10 bases sitting between them. CDR3 size: 13 residues. The V gene's germline CDR1 is MNHNS and CDR2 SASEGT. CDR3 in amino acids: CASRIPSNYGYTF. CDR3 nucleotides: TGTGCCAGCAGAATCCCATCGAACTATGGCTACACCTTC.

This clone was counted at least ten times. The chain combines TRBV20-1 with TRBJ1-4; D uncertain. This CDR3 is built from 13 residues. The V end was cut by 3 bases, the J end by 0 bases, with 5 bases between. Germline CDR1 reads DFQATT; CDR2 reads SNEGSKA (reference sequence). CDR3 amino acids: CSASRPTNEKLFF. In nucleotides, the CDR3 is TGCAGTGCTAGCCGTCCAACTAATGAAAAACTGTTTTTT.

This clone was detected many times. The DNA for the CDR3 is TGTGCCAGCAGGGCACTCGGCAGCCTTTTCTCTGGAAACACCATATATTTT. Protein sequence: CASRALGSLFSGNTIYF. The chain carries TRBV2 and TRBJ1-3; D not certain. This CDR3 spans 17 amino acids. Germline CDR1 is SNHLY and CDR2 is FYNNEI. V dropped 6 bases and J dropped 0 bases, with 18 bases sitting between them. Complete variable domain (other parts from reference TRBV2 and TRBJ1-3): EPEVTQTPSHQVTQMGQEVILRCVPISNHLYFYWYRQILGQKVEFLVSFYNNEISEKSEIFDDQFSVERPDGSNFTLKIRSTKLEDSAMYFCASRALGSLFSGNTIYFGEGSWLTVV.

Points on this clone: It may be a read error: a sequence one base away is much more abundant. This chain links TRBV2 with TRBJ2-5, with a weak D call TRBD2 (6 bases). The length of the CDR3 is 14 residues. Germline lookup yields CDR1 SNHLY and CDR2 FYNNEI. The CDR3 loop reads CTSRTGLPQETQYF. DNA for the CDR3: TGTACCAGCAGAACGGGACTCCCCCAAGAGACCCAGTACTTC.

This clone was found many times. Other DNA variants within this sample encode the same CDR3. This chain uses TRBV3-1 with TRBJ1-4, with TRBD1 as a possible D gene (6 bases). V dropped 4 bases and J dropped 5 bases, with 11 bases sitting between them. The CDR3 extends over 14 amino acids. Germline V gene data show CDR1 as LGHDT and CDR2 as YNNKEL (reference sequence). The CDR3 nucleotides read TGTGCCAGCAGCCCCGAGGGGGTGAATGAAAAACTGTTTTTT. It specifies CASSPEGVNEKLFF.

In its sample, this clone was seen many times. Other DNA variants within this sample encode the same CDR3. The rearrangement joins TRBV12-3 or TRBV12-4 to TRBJ2-5; D is undetermined. The V end was cut by 2 bases, the J end by 5 bases, with 3 bases between. The CDR3 is made up of 11 amino acids. The CDR3 spells CASSLRETQYF. Written as DNA, the CDR3 is TGTGCCAGCAGTTTAAGGGAGACCCAGTACTTC.

This clone was seen at least ten times. V usage is TRBV18 and J usage is TRBJ1-2; a possible D gene is TRBD1 (5 bases). Germline CDR1 KGHSH, CDR2 LQKENI. Deletions cut 0 bases from V and 2 bases from J, with 7 bases between. This CDR3 has 14 amino acids. The CDR3, as DNA: TGTGCCAGCTCACCACCGGGACGGAACTATGGCTACACCTTC. It yields the protein CASSPPGRNYGYTF.

This clone has a count of ten or more. The chain recombines TRBV20-1 with TRBJ2-7; D not certain. Looked up from germline, CDR1 is DFQATT and CDR2 is SNEGSKA (reference sequence). The CDR3 spans 14 residues. Trimming took off 1 base at V and 5 bases at J, with 15 bases between the two ends. The CDR3 region has the DNA TGCAGTGCTAGAGTATCTGACAAAATCGACGAGCAGTACTTC. Amino acids: CSARVSDKIDEQYF.

The sample holds many counts of this clone. DNA of the CDR3: TGTGCCATCAGTGTAGGGCTAGCGGGAGAACGGGAGACCCAGTACTTC. It yields the protein CAISVGLAGERETQYF. The V call is TRBV10-3, the J call TRBJ2-5; TRBD2 aligns across 10 bases. Germline CDR1 ENHRY, CDR2 SYGVKD. This CDR3 spans 16 amino acids. J lost 5 bases, V lost 4 bases, and 10 bases had no gene match.

In this sample, this clone turned up many times. V gene TRBV2 combines with J gene TRBJ2-1; tentatively, D is TRBD1 or TRBD2 (5 bases each). This CDR3 spans 14 amino acids. Germline V lookup: CDR1 SNHLY, CDR2 FYNNEI. V lost 5 bases and J 1 base, leaving 9 bases between the germline ends. This chain's CDR3 is CASSLGESYNEQFF. The CDR3 region has the DNA TGTGCCAGCAGTCTGGGGGAATCCTACAATGAGCAGTTCTTC.

In its sample, this clone was seen many times. The chain's CDR3 is CASSGRLAGGSVGEQFF. CDR3 nucleotide sequence: TGTGCCAGCAGCGGTAGACTAGCGGGAGGATCTGTCGGTGAGCAGTTCTTC. The chain is built from TRBV9 and TRBJ2-1, with TRBD2 matching 13 bases. The CDR3 loop spans 17 amino acids. The germline V gene encodes CDR1 SGDLS and CDR2 YYNGEE. With V trimmed by 3 bases and J by 9 bases, 12 bases remained unmatched.

This clone is medium-sized. This chain connects TRBV16 to TRBJ1-2, with TRBD1 as a possible D gene (5 bases). Per germline, CDR1 KGHSY and CDR2 FQNENV. The V gene lost 0 bases and the J gene lost 1 base, with 18 bases spanning the gap. This CDR3 comprises 18 residues. CDR3 nucleotides: TGTGCCAGCAGCCAATCCAGGGACCCGGGACGTCATAACTATGGCTACACCTTC. This encodes CASSQSRDPGRHNYGYTF.

The chain uses TRBV9 and TRBJ1-1; 7 bases are a match to TRBD1. Germline lookup yields CDR1 SGDLS and CDR2 YYNGEE. This CDR3 is built from 14 residues. J was trimmed by 0 bases and V by 3 bases; bases with no gene match: 2. CDR3 sequence (DNA): TGTGCCAGCAGCGCCCAGGGGGTGAACACTGAAGCTTTCTTT. This translates into CASSAQGVNTEAFF.

This clone appeared many times. The rearrangement joins TRBV6-1 to TRBJ2-7; D gene ambiguous. The germline V and J ends were trimmed by 5 bases and 2 bases, with 10 bases remaining between them. Germline V gene lookup returns CDR1 MNHNS and CDR2 SASEGT. The CDR3 runs to 13 residues. The CDR3 nucleotides are TGTGCCAGCAGTTGGTTCTCAGCCTACGAGCAGTACTTC. It encodes CASSWFSAYEQYF.

The chain uses TRBV7-8 and TRBJ2-2; no firm D call. The CDR3 loop spans 16 amino acids. The germline gives CDR1 SGHVS, CDR2 FQNEAQ. V was clipped by 8 bases and J by 2 bases, with 18 bases between them. The CDR3 is CASRAPSVRNTGELFF. DNA of the CDR3: TGTGCCAGCCGGGCCCCCAGTGTGCGTAACACCGGGGAGCTGTTTTTT. Full variable domain (outside the CDR3, taken from reference TRBV7-8 and TRBJ2-2): GAGVSQSPRYKVAKRGQDVALRCDPISGHVSLFWYQQALGQGPEFLTYFQNEAQLDKSGLPSDRFFAERPEGSVSTLKIQRTQQEDSAVYLCASRAPSVRNTGELFFGEGSRLTVL.

By share, this clone counts as medium-sized. The genes are TRBV6-1 and TRBJ2-7; TRBD2 matches 7 bases. Per the germline V gene, CDR1 is MNHNS and CDR2 is SASEGT. The J segment lost 3 bases and the V segment lost 2 bases, leaving 10 bases of the junction unmatched. The CDR3 totals 16 residues. The DNA of the CDR3 is TGTGCCAGCAGTGAACGACAACTAGCGCAAAGCTACGAGCAGTACTTC. It is translated as CASSERQLAQSYEQYF.

The rearrangement joins TRBV11-1 to TRBJ1-1, with D possibly matching TRBD1 (5 bases). The V end was cut by 0 bases, the J end by 4 bases, with 9 bases between. The germline V gene encodes CDR1 SGHAT and CDR2 FQDESV (reference sequence). The CDR3 is 14 residues long. CDR3 residues: CASSLAPGRTEAFF. CDR3 bases: TGTGCCAGCAGCTTAGCACCGGGACGCACTGAAGCTTTCTTT.

This clone was counted at least ten times. This rearrangement joins TRBV24-1 to TRBJ2-2, with TRBD1 matching over 9 bases. This CDR3 is 16 amino acids long. Germline V gives CDR1 KGHDR, CDR2 SFDVKD. Trimming removed 4 bases from V and 0 bases from J; junction bases left unmatched: 2. CDR3 loop: CATSDRTGANTGELFF. CDR3 DNA sequence: TGTGCCACCAGTGACCGGACAGGGGCGAACACCGGGGAGCTGTTTTTT.

For this clone: One junction end does not reproduce the germline sequence, and a read error may be involved. Other DNA sequences from this sample encode an identical CDR3 as well. The chain combines TRBV6-1 with TRBJ1-2; D is undetermined. The CDR3 has 13 residues. Germline V gives CDR1 MNHNS, CDR2 SASEGT. CDR3 residues: CASSENGRYGYTF. The CDR3 DNA follows: TGTGCAAGCAGTGAAAACGGCCGCTATGGCTACACATTC.

This clone was counted ten times or more. This chain uses TRBV30 with TRBJ2-1; TRBD1 matches 9 bases. Germline V lookup: CDR1 GTSNPN, CDR2 SVGIG (reference sequence). Losses at the gene ends were 3 bases for V and 8 bases for J; bases not matched to a gene: 5. The CDR3 runs to 13 residues. The CDR3 here is CAWSGTGYDEQFF. In nucleotides, the CDR3 is TGTGCCTGGAGCGGGACAGGGTACGATGAGCAGTTCTTC.